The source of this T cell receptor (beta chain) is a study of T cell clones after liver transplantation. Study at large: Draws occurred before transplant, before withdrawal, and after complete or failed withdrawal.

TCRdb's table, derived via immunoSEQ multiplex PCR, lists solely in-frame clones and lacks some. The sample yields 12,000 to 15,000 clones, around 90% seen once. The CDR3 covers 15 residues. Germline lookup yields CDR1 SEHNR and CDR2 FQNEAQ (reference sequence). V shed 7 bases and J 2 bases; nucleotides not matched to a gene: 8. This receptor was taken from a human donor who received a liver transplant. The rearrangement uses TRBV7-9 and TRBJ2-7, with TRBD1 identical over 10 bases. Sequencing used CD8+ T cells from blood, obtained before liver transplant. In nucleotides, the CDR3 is TGTGCCAGCAAAAGACCGGGACAGGGGCCCTACGAGCAGTACTTC. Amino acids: CASKRPGQGPYEQYF.